This TCR beta chain was sequenced during a study of beta chain features in type 1 diabetes. This clone was counted at least ten times. Its antigen is still unknown. Between the trimmed V and J ends, which lost 8 bases and 9 bases, there was a span of 23 bases. The CDR3 sequence is 14 residues long. From germline, CDR1 is MDHEN and CDR2 SYDVKM. What was sequenced were expressed TCRB transcripts, since all of the isolated RNA had been reverse transcribed. Libraries were prepared by immunoSEQ multiplex PCR; TCRdb keeps only in-frame clonotypes and omits some of them. The table has nearly 350,000 clones, roughly 8% seen once. CD4+ naive, central memory, regulatory and stem cell-like memory subsets were isolated by sorting on CD45RO/CCR7/CD25/CD127/CD95/CD27. Broader study findings: Type 1 diabetes patients had TCRB CDR3s that were shorter (moderately but significantly so) in all four CD4+ subsets. Sequencing used cDNA, and cells with high TCR expression could therefore be over-represented.

The V and J genes are TRBV28 and TRBJ2-7; no clear D. The sequenced sample was central memory CD4+ T cells from blood. This clonotype was sampled from a woman under 30 in good health. CDR3 sequence reads: CASGSPDSRRVQYF. Written as DNA, the CDR3 is TGTGCCAGCGGCTCACCTGACTCCCGAAGGGTGCAGTACTTC.